The present entry profiles one T cell receptor beta chain with its context. Its antigen remains unidentified. This sample stems from a study of siplizumab effects on memory and regulatory T cells. Where three donor pairs were concerned, the unstimulated naive, memory, effector memory and TEMRA subsets underwent sequencing. In each sample, around 96,000 TCR templates were assayed. Measured with immunoSEQ multiplex PCR; TCRdb has only the in-frame clones, and not every one. The data show some 41,000 clones, roughly 90% seen once. Study outcomes and limitations: Alloreactive clones mapping to unstimulated subsets formed only a minor fraction. Major contributors to the alloresponse seemed to be naive T cells, which also appeared more diverse than memory cells.

The CDR3 consists of 14 residues. Germline CDR1 SGHVS, CDR2 FQNEAQ. The V end was cut by 5 bases, the J end by 8 bases, with 15 bases between. This chain links TRBV7-8 with TRBJ1-4; TRBD1 might be the D (6 bases). The source of this sequence is a human donor in good health. The sequenced sample consisted of naive CD4+ T cells sorted from blood. In nucleotides, the CDR3 is TGTGCCAGCAGCAGTAGGGGGGTGTGGGAAAAACTGTTTTTT. It yields the protein CASSSRGVWEKLFF.